This T cell receptor beta chain originates from a study of blood T cell repertoires in COVID-19. Whole-study context: Italy, Spain and the United States were the sources of the convalescent and acute COVID-19 samples.

TCRdb's table, derived via immunoSEQ multiplex PCR, lists solely in-frame clones and lacks some. This table holds roughly 69,000 clones, approximately 87% found once. The sequence was obtained from a man over 45 with active COVID-19. The specimen sequenced was peripheral blood.

The CDR3 protein is CASSATAGTKAFF. The CDR3 bases are TGTGCCAGCAGCGCGACCGCCGGGACAAAAGCTTTCTTT. The chain combines TRBV9 with TRBJ1-1; possible D gene TRBD1, 6 bases. This CDR3 comprises 13 residues. CDR1 SGDLS and CDR2 YYNGEE come from the germline V gene. The V end was cut by 3 bases, the J end by 9 bases, with 15 bases between.